A selection of T cell receptor beta chains follows, all from one sample in a study of T cell responses to AZD1222 COVID-19 vaccine. Clones were sequenced by immunoSEQ multiplex PCR, and TCRdb holds only the in-frame ones, with some missing. The sample yields about 170,000 clones, around nine tenths seen once. Sequenced material: peripheral blood, taken on day 0 of AZD1222 vaccination. Receptor source: an adult in good health. Both conserved end residues are part of each CDR3. A D gene is named only where the DNA matches it firmly. Not every row has a clone size; where given, it reads once, few, many or a size class.

V,D,size,J,CDR3,DNA
TRBV5-1,NA,once,TRBJ2-3,CASSLLGGGHGTDTQYF,TGCGCCAGCAGCTTACTAGGTGGGGGACATGGCACAGATACGCAGTATTTT
TRBV5-1,NA,NA,TRBJ2-3,CASSPEGGKDTQYF,TGCGCCAGCAGCCCGGAGGGGGGGAAGGATACGCAGTATTTT
TRBV9,NA,NA,TRBJ1-2,CASSEAHGDQVGYTF,TGTGCCAGCAGCGAGGCCCATGGGGACCAGGTTGGCTACACCTTC
TRBV4-2,NA,once,TRBJ2-7,CASSQGAGDSYEQYF,TGTGCCAGCAGCCAAGGGGCAGGGGACTCCTACGAGCAGTACTTC
TRBV4-2,TRBD2,NA,TRBJ2-1,CASSQGLAGDNEQFF,TGTGCCAGCAGCCAAGGACTAGCGGGGGACAATGAGCAGTTCTTC
TRBV24-1,NA,NA,TRBJ2-2,CATSDYGGELFF,TGTGCCACCAGTGATTATGGCGGGGAGCTGTTTTTT
TRBV19,TRBD1,NA,TRBJ1-2,CASSTGGPTYGYTF,TGTGCCAGTAGTACAGGGGGTCCTACCTATGGCTACACCTTC
TRBV5-1,TRBD1,NA,TRBJ2-2,CASREGQGTTGELFF,TGCGCCAGCAGGGAAGGACAGGGGACCACCGGGGAGCTGTTTTTT
TRBV7-9,NA,NA,TRBJ1-1,CASSPEDIRVGEAFF,TGTGCCAGCAGCCCAGAGGACATTCGCGTAGGTGAAGCTTTCTTT
TRBV4-2,NA,few,TRBJ1-1,CASSQGEVNTEAFF,TGTGCCAGCAGCCAAGGTGAGGTAAACACTGAAGCTTTCTTT
TRBV5-6,TRBD2,NA,TRBJ2-4,CASSSATSGPGGIQYF,TGTGCCAGCAGCTCGGCGACTAGCGGGCCTGGGGGCATTCAGTACTTC
TRBV6-5,NA,once,TRBJ1-3,CASSYADTIYF,TGTGCCAGCAGTTACGCAGACACCATATATTTT
TRBV3-1/TRBV3-2,TRBD1,NA,TRBJ2-7,CASSPGDSSYEQYF,TGTGCCAGCAGCCCAGGGGACAGCTCCTACGAGCAGTACTTC
TRBV4-2,NA,once,TRBJ2-1,CASSPSAGRVDNEQFF,TGTGCCAGCAGCCCTTCGGCCGGGCGGGTCGACAATGAGCAGTTCTTC
TRBV14,TRBD1,NA,TRBJ2-7,CASSQNRGLLSYEQYF,TGTGCCAGCAGCCAGAACAGGGGGCTTCTCTCCTACGAGCAGTACTTC
TRBV11-1,TRBD2,NA,TRBJ2-5,CASSLRLGLAGETQYF,TGTGCCAGCAGCTTAAGACTAGGACTAGCGGGAGAGACCCAGTACTTC
TRBV12-5,TRBD1,NA,TRBJ1-5,CASGLATGGSNQPQHF,TGTGCTAGTGGTTTGGCCACAGGGGGCAGCAATCAGCCCCAGCATTTT
TRBV7-2,TRBD1,once,TRBJ1-1,CASSSQGVEAFF,TGTGCCAGCAGCTCACAGGGGGTGGAAGCTTTCTTT
TRBV18,NA,NA,TRBJ1-3,CASSGTSGNTIYF,TGTGCCAGCTCAGGGACCTCTGGAAACACCATATATTTT
TRBV4-2,TRBD2,NA,TRBJ2-7,CASGTSGGDSYEQYF,TGTGCCAGCGGAACTAGCGGGGGGGACTCCTACGAGCAGTACTTC
TRBV10-2,TRBD2,NA,TRBJ2-1,CASRDGLAAYNEQFF,TGCGCCAGCAGGGATGGACTAGCGGCCTACAATGAGCAGTTCTTC
TRBV2,TRBD1,NA,TRBJ1-4,CASSVPGQGARNEKLFF,TGTGCCAGCAGTGTCCCGGGACAGGGGGCCCGAAATGAAAAACTGTTTTTT
TRBV9,NA,NA,TRBJ1-2,CASSDPRDSSYTF,TGTGCCAGCAGCGACCCACGGGACTCAAGCTACACCTTC
TRBV3-1/TRBV3-2,TRBD2,once,TRBJ2-7,CASSPGGTENSYEQYF,TGTGCCAGCAGCCCGGGAGGGACGGAAAACTCCTACGAGCAGTACTTC
TRBV7-8,TRBD1,NA,TRBJ1-4,CASSLAPGGVNEKLFF,TGTGCCAGCAGCTTAGCCCCAGGGGGCGTTAATGAAAAACTGTTTTTT
TRBV4-3,TRBD1,NA,TRBJ2-6,CASSPRQGLPSGANVLTF,TGCGCCAGCAGCCCCCGACAGGGTCTCCCCTCTGGGGCCAACGTCCTGACTTTC